These 10 T cell receptor beta chains were all obtained from the same sample, sequenced in a study of blood T cell repertoires in COVID-19. The table came from immunoSEQ multiplex PCR; TCRdb's copy has only in-frame clones and leaves some out. The sample carries roughly 400,000 clones, approximately 86% recorded once. Specimen: PBMCs or T cells enriched from blood (not recorded which). These receptor sequences come from a woman aged 40 to 55 with acute COVID-19.

This clone was counted once. The chain uses TRBV7-2 and TRBJ1-1; tentatively, D is TRBD1 (5 bases). Between the trimmed V and J ends, which lost 5 bases and 1 base, there was a span of 8 bases. This CDR3 comprises 13 residues. The germline CDR1 and CDR2 sequences are SGHTA and FQGNSA. The chain's CDR3 is CASSVGQNTEAFF. In nucleotides, the CDR3 is TGTGCCAGCAGCGTAGGACAGAACACTGAAGCTTTCTTT.

The chain is built from TRBV4-2 and TRBJ2-2; 7 nucleotides align to TRBD2. From germline, CDR1 is LGHNA and CDR2 YNFKEQ. The ends lost 4 bases at V and 2 bases at J; junction bases unmatched: 13. The CDR3 contains 18 residues. CDR3 region: CASSRGGLAGLNTGELFF. The CDR3 DNA reads TGTGCCAGCAGCCGAGGCGGGTTAGCGGGCCTCAACACCGGGGAGCTGTTTTTT.

J is TRBJ1-1 and V is TRBV4-1; D might be TRBD1 (6 bases). Germline assignment: CDR1 MGHRA and CDR2 YSYEKL. This CDR3 region has 15 residues. Trimming took off 1 base at V and 3 bases at J, with 12 bases between the two ends. CDR3 nucleotides: TGCGCCAGCAGCCAAGTGGGGGCGCAGGACACTGAAGCTTTCTTT. It specifies CASSQVGAQDTEAFF.

The V and J genes are TRBV7-6 and TRBJ2-7; 8 positions match TRBD2. This CDR3 is built from 15 residues. Unmatched junction bases numbered 8, after V lost 1 base and J lost 6 bases. CDR1 and CDR2 (germline): SGHVS, FNYEAQ. The CDR3, as DNA: TGTGCCAGCAGCTTAGAAGGGCGGGGGGCTTCCGAGCAGTACTTC. This sequence encodes CASSLEGRGASEQYF.

The rearrangement joins TRBV9 to TRBJ1-6; tentatively, D is TRBD1 (5 bases). CDR3 length: 15 amino acids. The germline gives CDR1 SGDLS, CDR2 YYNGEE. The ends were cut back, 0 bases at V and 14 bases at J, with 18 bases in the middle. Written as DNA, the CDR3 is TGTGCCAGCAGCGTAGATGGGGCAGGGCGTTCCGCCCTCCACTTT. Protein sequence: CASSVDGAGRSALHF.

The chain combines TRBV6-5 with TRBJ2-1, with 7 bases fitting TRBD1. The V and J ends lost 6 bases and 6 bases, in that order; junction bases with no gene match: 5. The CDR3 covers 13 residues. Germline V gives CDR1 MNHEY, CDR2 SVGAGI. The DNA for the CDR3 is TGTGCCAGCAGGAGACAGGGTTCCAATGAGCAGTTCTTC. It specifies CASRRQGSNEQFF.

A single count supports this clone. This CDR3 is CAWSGGTVSYYEQYF. The CDR3 bases are TGTGCCTGGAGTGGAGGGACAGTTTCCTACTACGAGCAGTACTTC. The chain couples TRBV30 to TRBJ2-7, with 7 bases matching TRBD1. V shed 1 base and J 3 bases; nucleotides not matched to a gene: 9. Germline CDR1 is GTSNPN and CDR2 is SVGIG (reference sequence). The CDR3 has 15 amino acids.

The chain employs TRBV24-1 and TRBJ2-3, with 16 bases that match TRBD2. The CDR3 has 15 amino acids. Germline values: CDR1 KGHDR, CDR2 SFDVKD. The V segment lost 9 bases and the J segment 8 bases; nucleotides outside the gene matches: 7. CDR3 amino acids: CATAGTSGGAGTQYF. DNA for the CDR3: TGTGCCACCGCCGGGACTAGCGGGGGGGCAGGTACGCAGTATTTT.

In nucleotides, the CDR3 is TGTGCCAGCAGCTTGATTAGCGGAACCGGGGAGCTGTTTTTT. It specifies CASSLISGTGELFF. The rearrangement joins TRBV7-9 to TRBJ2-2; possibly TRBD2 for D (6 bases). This CDR3 contains 14 residues. V dropped 3 bases and J dropped 5 bases, with 10 bases sitting between them. Germline V lookup: CDR1 SEHNR, CDR2 FQNEAQ (reference sequence). The entire variable domain, with the rest obtained from reference TRBV7-9 and TRBJ2-2, is as follows: DTGVSQNPRHKITKRGQNVTFRCDPISEHNRLYWYRQTLGQGPEFLTYFQNEAQLEKSRLLSDRFSAERPKGSFSTLEIQRTEQGDSAMYLCASSLISGTGELFFGEGSRLTVL.

This rearrangement joins TRBV4-1 to TRBJ1-2, with no clear D. The CDR3 length is 17 residues. Germline V gene sequence: CDR1 MGHRA, CDR2 YSYEKL. V was trimmed by 0 bases and J by 8 bases, leaving 22 bases between them. The CDR3, as DNA: TGCGCCAGCAGCCAAGAAGGAGGTACTCCCTTACCGCGGGGCTACACCTTC. It translates to CASSQEGGTPLPRGYTF.